The 21 T cell receptor beta chains below were found in one sample sequenced in a study of OX40 agonist ivuxolimab in advanced cancers. Library construction relied on the immunoSEQ multiplex PCR assay. The table was pulled from immuneACCESS by TCRdb, which kept in-frame rearrangements only. Such tables lose some clones; where checked, under half of the loss comes from unresolved V genes, and the rest has no known cause. This sample comprises 95,000 to 110,000 clones, around 93% of them detected only once. About 1.2% of the sample is taken by the ten largest. The source material was CD4+ or CD8+ T cells sorted from blood, sampled in a trial of the OX40 agonist ivuxolimab. The receptors originated from an adult with an advanced solid tumor such as melanoma, head and neck, liver or kidney cancer.

This clone was observed a single time. The chain links TRBV28 to TRBJ2-1; 9 nucleotides match TRBD2. CDR3 length equals 17 residues. Germline lookup yields CDR1 MDHEN and CDR2 SYDVKM. V shed 5 bases, J shed 7 bases, and the junction held 15 bases outside the gene matches. CDR3 protein: CASSPFSGGRRANEQFF. CDR3 nucleotide sequence: TGTGCCAGCAGTCCATTTAGCGGGGGACGACGGGCGAATGAGCAGTTCTTC.

This chain uses TRBV9 with TRBJ2-3; 11 bases are a match to TRBD2. CDR1 is SGDLS, CDR2 YYNGEE, per germline. Germline trimming cut 4 bases from V and 5 bases from J; bases unmatched to any gene: 3. The CDR3 is 14 residues long. Written as DNA, the CDR3 is TGTGCCAGCAGCACTGGGACTAGCGGAGATACGCAGTATTTT. Residues: CASSTGTSGDTQYF.

The chain combines TRBV5-4 with TRBJ1-2; D is ambiguous. Germline V gives CDR1 SGHNT, CDR2 YYREEE (reference sequence). The V end lost 0 bases, the J end lost 4 bases, and 13 bases lay between the germline ends. CDR3 length: 15 residues. The chain's CDR3 is CASSLGFGGAYGYTF. The CDR3 DNA reads as TGTGCCAGCAGCTTGGGTTTTGGCGGAGCCTATGGCTACACCTTC.

J is TRBJ1-1 and V is TRBV7-9, with D uncertain. Germline CDR1 reads SEHNR; CDR2 reads FQNEAQ (reference sequence). Trimming removed 6 bases from V and 4 bases from J, with 15 bases in between. The CDR3 contains 14 residues. The CDR3 here is CASRSNSVSTEAFF. CDR3 sequence (DNA): TGTGCCAGCAGATCAAACTCGGTGAGCACTGAAGCTTTCTTT. Combining the CDR3 with reference TRBV7-9 and TRBJ1-1 gives the whole variable domain DTGVSQNPRHKITKRGQNVTFRCDPISEHNRLYWYRQTLGQGPEFLTYFQNEAQLEKSRLLSDRFSAERPKGSFSTLEIQRTEQGDSAMYLCASRSNSVSTEAFFGQGTRLTVV.

The V call is TRBV28, the J call TRBJ1-1; no reliable D call. With 2 bases removed from V and 6 bases from J, the gap between germline ends came to 7 bases. The germline CDR1 and CDR2 sequences are MDHEN and SYDVKM. The CDR3 runs 12 residues. The CDR3 here is CASSLDGAEAFF. In nucleotides, the CDR3 is TGTGCCAGCAGTTTAGATGGGGCTGAAGCTTTCTTT.

J is TRBJ1-2 and V is TRBV21-1; the listed D gene, TRBD1, was not tested against the DNA. TRBV21-1 is termed a pseudogene. The CDR3 is made up of 16 amino acids. CDR3 in amino acids: CASLDRGSCGNYGYTF. The CDR3 nucleotides read TGTGCCAGCCTTGACAGGGGCTCGTGTGGCAACTATGGCTACACCTTC.

Notes on this clone: One end of the junction is discordant with germline, which a read error may explain. The chain carries TRBV7-9 and TRBJ1-5; D ambiguous. This CDR3 comprises 13 residues. CDR1 SEHNR and CDR2 FQNEAQ come from the germline V gene (reference sequence). In nucleotides, the CDR3 is TGTGCCAGCGGCTTAACAGGCAATCAGCCCCAGCATTTT. Its protein is CASGLTGNQPQHF.

CDR3 DNA: TGTGCCAGCAACCGGGAAAGGTACGAGCAGTACTTC. It is translated as CASNRERYEQYF. The chain combines TRBV6-6 with TRBJ2-5; a weak D match, TRBD2 (5 bases). The last part of the DNA fits TRBJ2-7 better; the J call may be wrong. CDR3 length: 12 amino acids. Germline V gene data show CDR1 as MNHNY and CDR2 as SVGAGI (reference sequence).

The chain couples TRBV5-1 to TRBJ2-7, with a possible D match to TRBD2 (6 bases). From germline, CDR1 is SGHRS and CDR2 YFSETQ. V dropped 0 bases and J dropped 3 bases, with 13 bases sitting between them. This CDR3 is 15 amino acids long. The CDR3 here is CASSLEPGALYEQYF. Here the CDR3 DNA reads TGCGCCAGCAGCTTGGAGCCGGGAGCCCTCTACGAGCAGTACTTC.

The chain couples TRBV5-1 to TRBJ1-1; a possible D gene is TRBD1 (5 bases). V was pared by 4 bases and J by 8 bases, with 21 bases between. This CDR3 spans 15 amino acids. CDR1 SGHRS and CDR2 YFSETQ come from the germline V gene. This CDR3 reads CASSAQDGGSREAFF. CDR3 in DNA: TGCGCCAGCAGCGCACAGGACGGCGGATCACGGGAAGCTTTCTTT.

V usage is TRBV6-6 and J usage is TRBJ2-7; 10 bases are a match to TRBD2. In germline, CDR1 is MNHNY, CDR2 SVGAGI (reference sequence). V was clipped by 5 bases and J by 1 base; unmatched bases: 2. There are 14 residues in the CDR3. CDR3 sequence: CASSIAGGSYEQYF. The CDR3 region has the DNA TGTGCCAGCAGTATAGCGGGAGGATCCTACGAGCAGTACTTC.

The V call is TRBV27, the J call TRBJ2-7, with D perhaps TRBD1 (6 bases). The V gene's germline CDR1 is MNHEY and CDR2 SMNVEV (reference sequence). The CDR3 is 13 amino acids. V lost 2 bases, J lost 4 bases, and 9 bases lay in between. The CDR3 loop is CASSLNRVYEQYF. DNA for the CDR3: TGTGCCAGCAGTTTAAACAGGGTGTACGAGCAGTACTTC.

The genes are TRBV11-2 and TRBJ1-1; tentative D call: TRBD1 (5 bases). CDR1 and CDR2 (germline): SGHAT, FQNNGV. The ends were cut back, 0 bases at V and 5 bases at J, with 7 bases in the middle. CDR3 length: 13 residues. The CDR3, as DNA: TGTGCCAGCAGCTTAGATGACAGAACTGAAGCTTTCTTT. Translated: CASSLDDRTEAFF. The variable domain in full, with the rest retrieved from reference TRBV11-2 and TRBJ1-1, is EAGVAQSPRYKIIEKRQSVAFWCNPISGHATLYWYQQILGQGPKLLIQFQNNGVVDDSQLPKDRFSAERLKGVDSTLKIQPAKLEDSAVYLCASSLDDRTEAFFGQGTRLTVV.

The chain couples TRBV14 to TRBJ2-2; 9 bases map to TRBD2. V lost 4 bases to trimming and J lost 4 bases; unmatched junction nucleotides: 7. Germline CDR1 and CDR2: SGHDN and FVKESK. The CDR3 is 16 residues long. CDR3 residues: CASSRRQREATGELFF. The DNA for the CDR3 is TGTGCCAGCAGCCGAAGACAGCGGGAGGCCACCGGGGAGCTGTTTTTT. Supplemented by reference TRBV14 and TRBJ2-2, the full variable domain reads EAGVTQFPSHSVIEKGQTVTLRCDPISGHDNLYWYRRVMGKEIKFLLHFVKESKQDESGMPNNRFLAERTGGTYSTLKVQPAELEDSGVYFCASSRRQREATGELFFGEGSRLTVL.

This clone was observed once. The genes are TRBV12-5 and TRBJ2-5; 10 bases fit TRBD2. Germline V gene data show CDR1 as LGHNT and CDR2 as FRNRAP. With V trimmed by 5 bases and J by 4 bases, 10 bases remained unmatched. This CDR3 is 16 amino acids long. The CDR3 DNA reads TGTGCTAGTGGTCAGGGGTCTAGCGGGAGCGTAGAGACCCAGTACTTC. Amino acids: CASGQGSSGSVETQYF.

The rearrangement joins TRBV2 to TRBJ1-2; D remains unclear. CDR1 SNHLY and CDR2 FYNNEI come from the germline V gene. Trimming shortened V by 2 bases and J by 2 bases, and 3 bases separated the two germline ends. The CDR3 has 12 residues. CDR3 sequence reads: CASSERNYGYTF. The CDR3 nucleotides read TGTGCCAGCAGTGAACGGAACTATGGCTACACCTTC.

The CDR3 here is CASSRDIYLLYTF. As DNA, the CDR3 is TGTGCCAGCAGTCGGGACATATACCTATTATACACCTTC. The chain employs TRBV6-5 and TRBJ1-2, with D possibly matching TRBD1 (6 bases). The ends were cut back, 5 bases at V and 11 bases at J, with 18 bases in the middle. The CDR3 has 13 amino acids. The germline V gene encodes CDR1 MNHEY and CDR2 SVGAGI.

The CDR3 coding sequence is TGTGCCAGTAGTTTACTCGACGGGCCTTTAAATGAAAAACTGTTTTTT. This sequence encodes CASSLLDGPLNEKLFF. J is TRBJ1-4 and V is TRBV19; D not resolved. Per the germline V gene, CDR1 is LNHDA and CDR2 is SQIVND (reference sequence). This CDR3 region has 16 residues. V was shortened by 5 bases and J by 5 bases, with 18 bases between the two germline ends.

The V and J genes are TRBV4-2 and TRBJ2-2; D is possibly TRBD1 or TRBD2 (6 bases each). This CDR3 spans 17 amino acids. Looked up from germline, CDR1 is LGHNA and CDR2 is YNFKEQ. With 1 base removed from V and 1 base from J, the gap between germline ends came to 13 bases. The CDR3 DNA is TGTGCCAGCAGCCAAGGCGTTGGAGGGGGGAACACCGGGGAGCTGTTTTTT. Its protein is CASSQGVGGGNTGELFF.

The chain has TRBV7-2 and TRBJ1-2, with unresolved D. In germline, CDR1 is SGHTA, CDR2 FQGNSA. CDR3 length: 15 amino acids. V was pared by 1 base and J by 4 bases, with 13 bases between. This CDR3 is CASSLGRPGSYGYTF. The CDR3 nucleotides are TGTGCCAGCAGCTTAGGAAGGCCGGGATCCTATGGCTACACCTTC.

The gene calls are TRBV28 and TRBJ1-5, with 7 nucleotides matching TRBD1. This CDR3 comprises 16 residues. V shed 9 bases, J shed 1 base, and the junction held 12 bases outside the gene matches. Per the germline V gene, CDR1 is MDHEN and CDR2 is SYDVKM. The CDR3 region is CARARLEGASNQPQHF. CDR3 nucleotides: TGTGCCAGGGCCCGCTTGGAGGGGGCGAGCAATCAGCCCCAGCATTTT.